One sample yielded the 31 T cell receptor beta chains listed below, sequenced in a study of T-cell memory formation after mild COVID-19. Each CDR3 protein is one row after TCRdb ran MiXCR on the 5' RACE reads. This table holds roughly 480,000 distinct CDR3 sequences, around 25% found once. Input material: PBMCs or a T cell subset sorted from them (not recorded which). The source is an adult woman who had mild COVID-19 (a few samples of this study predate the infection). Cell type and time point are not known.

The V gene is TRBV7-9, the J gene TRBJ2-7; possibly TRBD1 for D (6 bases). The V and J ends lost 6 bases and 7 bases respectively, with 16 bases between them. There are 13 residues in the CDR3. CDR1 is SEHNR, CDR2 FQNEAQ, per germline (reference sequence). For the CDR3, the DNA is TGTGCCAGCAGGCCAGGGGAAGGAGGTGAGCAGTACTTC. This translates into CASRPGEGGEQYF. The whole variable domain, filled in from reference TRBV7-9 and TRBJ2-7, reads DTGVSQNPRHKITKRGQNVTFRCDPISEHNRLYWYRQTLGQGPEFLTYFQNEAQLEKSRLLSDRFSAERPKGSFSTLEIQRTEQGDSAMYLCASRPGEGGEQYFGPGTRLTVT.

This clonotype showed up just a few times. The chain joins TRBV6-6 to TRBJ1-6, with D perhaps TRBD1 (5 bases). V lost 0 bases and J lost 7, with 16 bases in between. The CDR3 is 17 amino acids. CDR1 is MNHNY and CDR2 is SVGAGI in the germline V gene (reference sequence). In DNA, the CDR3 is TGTGCCAGCAGTTACTCGGACCGGGGAAGGGACAATTCACCCCTCCACTTT. Translation: CASSYSDRGRDNSPLHF.

This clonotype was found a few times. CDR3: CASSQDVNIRTGGPVGTDTQYF. The CDR3 coding sequence is TGCGCCAGCAGCCAAGATGTGAACATCCGAACGGGGGGGCCCGTCGGAACAGATACGCAGTATTTT. The V and J genes are TRBV4-1 and TRBJ2-3; 8 nucleotides agree with TRBD2. Trimming took 0 bases from V and 3 from J; bases not matched to a gene: 23. Germline assignment: CDR1 MGHRA and CDR2 YSYEKL. CDR3 length: 22 amino acids.

The chain joins TRBV29-1 to TRBJ2-2; D is uncertain. Germline loops: CDR1 SQVTM, CDR2 ANQGSEA. Trimming stripped 1 base from V and 10 bases from J, with 10 bases between. This CDR3 spans 12 amino acids. CDR3 DNA sequence: TGCAGCGTTGAAGGACTTCGCGCGGAGCTGTTTTTT. This gives the protein CSVEGLRAELFF.

Only one count was recorded for this clonotype. V gene TRBV24-1 combines with J gene TRBJ2-1, with D perhaps matching TRBD1 (5 bases). From germline, CDR1 is KGHDR and CDR2 SFDVKD. The CDR3 covers 15 residues. Deletions cut 5 bases from V and 3 bases from J, with 13 bases between. The CDR3 DNA reads as TGTGCCACCAGTGTAAAGGGGATGGACTACAATGAGCAGTTCTTC. Residues: CATSVKGMDYNEQFF.

This sequence joins TRBV11-1 and TRBJ2-1; D possibly corresponds to TRBD2 (6 bases). The CDR3 extends over 14 amino acids. The germline V gene has CDR1 SGHAT and CDR2 FQDESV (reference sequence). Trimming stripped 1 base from V and 5 bases from J, with 9 bases between. The chain's CDR3 is CASSLGEVDNEQFF. The CDR3 nucleotides read TGTGCCAGCAGCTTAGGGGAGGTAGACAATGAGCAGTTCTTC.

The chain couples TRBV11-2 to TRBJ1-5; D is unresolved. Trimming removed 1 base at V and 5 bases at J, with 9 bases between. The V gene's germline CDR1 is SGHAT and CDR2 FQNNGV. This CDR3 has 14 amino acids. The CDR3 here is CASSLGGEYQPQHF. CDR3 in DNA: TGTGCCAGCAGCTTAGGAGGAGAGTATCAGCCCCAGCATTTT.

This chain uses TRBV29-1 with TRBJ1-3; D might be TRBD1 (6 bases). The germline gives CDR1 SQVTM, CDR2 ANQGSEA. The CDR3 has 14 amino acids. Trimming shortened V by 6 bases and J by 4 bases, and 16 bases separated the two germline ends. The CDR3 here is CSVTGTFQGNTIYF. The CDR3 bases are TGCAGCGTCACCGGGACATTCCAGGGAAACACCATATATTTT.

This chain joins TRBV20-1 and TRBJ2-3; perhaps TRBD1 as D (7 bases). The germline V and J ends were trimmed by 3 bases and 0 bases, with 13 bases remaining between them. There are 15 residues in the CDR3. Per the germline V gene, CDR1 is DFQATT and CDR2 is SNEGSKA (reference sequence). In nucleotides, the CDR3 is TGCAGTGCTAGTCAGGGGGGAGCTAGCACAGATACGCAGTATTTT. It is translated as CSASQGGASTDTQYF.

This clonotype appeared a few times. The V call is TRBV19, the J call TRBJ2-2; D is unresolved. CDR1 and CDR2 (germline): LNHDA, SQIVND (reference sequence). The CDR3 loop spans 13 amino acids. V gave up 8 bases and J gave up 0 bases, with 7 bases separating them. The DNA of the CDR3 is TGTGCCAGTCCTCGATCGAACACCGGGGAGCTGTTTTTT. Protein product: CASPRSNTGELFF.

This clonotype was counted between two and nine times. V gene TRBV30 combines with J gene TRBJ2-1; no reliable D call. Trimming took 5 bases from V and 6 from J, leaving 20 bases between them. The CDR3 is 15 amino acids. CDR1 and CDR2 (germline): GTSNPN, SVGIG (reference sequence). CDR3 coding DNA: TGTGCCTGGGGGCGCGCGCGCTGGCCCCTCAATGAGCAGTTCTTC. This codes for CAWGRARWPLNEQFF.

Only a few counts were recorded for this clonotype. The rearrangement links TRBV7-3 to TRBJ2-7; 9 bases agree with TRBD1. Germline CDR1 SGHTA, CDR2 FQGTGA. The J segment lost 0 bases and the V segment lost 5 bases, leaving 11 bases of the junction unmatched. There are 17 residues in the CDR3. The CDR3 region has the DNA TGTGCCAGCAGCCAAGGAACAGGGGGCCCTGCCTCCTACGAGCAGTACTTC. Protein: CASSQGTGGPASYEQYF.

A few counts support this clonotype. V is TRBV28 and J is TRBJ2-1; D is unclear. V lost 1 base and J lost 0, with 10 bases in between. Germline V gene lookup returns CDR1 MDHEN and CDR2 SYDVKM. The CDR3 contains 16 residues. The CDR3 DNA is TGTGCCAGCAGTTTATTTACGGATAGCTCCTACAATGAGCAGTTCTTC. The encoded protein is CASSLFTDSSYNEQFF.

This clonotype has just a few counts. The genes are TRBV7-6 and TRBJ1-1; TRBD1 aligns across 7 bases. CDR3 length: 14 amino acids. Germline CDR1 and CDR2: SGHVS and FNYEAQ. The V segment lost 5 bases and the J segment 2 bases; nucleotides outside the gene matches: 5. The CDR3 spells CASSQTGQNTEAFF. The CDR3 DNA is TGTGCCAGCAGCCAGACAGGGCAAAACACTGAAGCTTTCTTT.

This clonotype has more than one count but fewer than ten. The chain is built from TRBV10-3 and TRBJ2-7; the D call may be TRBD1 or TRBD2 (5 bases each). The CDR3 has 17 amino acids. In germline, CDR1 is ENHRY, CDR2 SYGVKD. V lost 2 bases, J lost 0 bases, and 17 bases lay in between. CDR3: CAISEDGTDTYSYEQYF. CDR3 nucleotide sequence: TGTGCCATCAGTGAGGACGGGACGGATACTTACTCCTACGAGCAGTACTTC.

This clonotype was observed a handful of times. V usage is TRBV10-3 and J usage is TRBJ2-7; unclear D gene. Trimming stripped 2 bases from V and 6 bases from J, with 17 bases between. Germline V lookup: CDR1 ENHRY, CDR2 SYGVKD. The CDR3 is 15 residues long. CDR3 sequence (DNA): TGTGCCATCAGTGAGAGGTTGGGAATTGAGGCCGAGCAGTACTTC. Its protein product is CAISERLGIEAEQYF.

There are a few counts of this clonotype. This sequence joins TRBV11-2 and TRBJ2-2, with TRBD1 identical over 9 bases. The CDR3 sequence is 21 residues long. CDR1 SGHAT and CDR2 FQNNGV come from the germline V gene. After removal of 4 bases from V and 6 bases from J, the junction contained 24 bases not matched to a gene. In DNA, the CDR3 is TGTGCCAGCAGCTCTAGCCTCATCGGGGACAGGGCGTCCTACCTCTCCGGGGAGCTGTTTTTT. It yields the protein CASSSSLIGDRASYLSGELFF.

The sample holds a few counts of this clonotype. This chain links TRBV29-1 with TRBJ1-4; no firm D call. The CDR3 is 14 amino acids. Germline V CDR1 and CDR2: SQVTM, ANQGSEA. Trimming shortened V by 5 bases and J by 4 bases, and 14 bases separated the two germline ends. The CDR3 protein is CSVSFGSYNEKLFF. The CDR3 region has the DNA TGCAGCGTTTCTTTTGGGAGTTATAATGAAAAACTGTTTTTT.

The chain is built from TRBV9 and TRBJ2-3, with D perhaps matching TRBD1 (6 bases). Trimming left V 0 bases short and J 4 bases short, with 12 bases between. This CDR3 spans 15 amino acids. Germline lookup yields CDR1 SGDLS and CDR2 YYNGEE. The CDR3 sequence is CASSVVGANADTQYF. In nucleotides, the CDR3 is TGTGCCAGCAGCGTAGTGGGGGCGAACGCAGATACGCAGTATTTT.

The chain uses TRBV7-2 and TRBJ2-5; 9 bases agree with TRBD2. The CDR3 contains 16 residues. CDR1 and CDR2 (germline): SGHTA, FQGNSA. The V and J ends lost 5 bases and 7 bases, in that order; junction bases with no gene match: 14. The CDR3 loop reads CASSPQGGGAAGTQYF. Here the CDR3 DNA reads TGTGCCAGCAGCCCCCAGGGCGGGGGGGCTGCGGGGACCCAGTACTTC. The full variable domain, rest sourced from reference TRBV7-2 and TRBJ2-5, is GAGVSQSPSNKVTEKGKDVELRCDPISGHTALYWYRQSLGQGLEFLIYFQGNSAPDKSGLPSDRFSAERTGGSVSTLTIQRTQQEDSAVYLCASSPQGGGAAGTQYFGPGTRLLVL.

This clonotype turned up a few times. The chain combines TRBV5-1 with TRBJ2-7; 10 bases line up with TRBD1. Germline V gene lookup returns CDR1 SGHRS and CDR2 YFSETQ. V shed 2 bases and J 1 base; nucleotides not matched to a gene: 6. The CDR3 has 16 residues. In DNA, the CDR3 is TGCGCCAGCAGCTTCGGGACAGGGGCGATATCCTACGAGCAGTACTTC. It specifies CASSFGTGAISYEQYF.

This clonotype showed up just a few times. The J gene is TRBJ2-3, the V gene TRBV12-3 or TRBV12-4; TRBD1 agrees at 7 bases. The CDR3 runs 17 residues. V trimming: 6 bases; J trimming: 0 bases; junction bases outside the gene matches: 12. The CDR3: CASSSLTRGLSTDTQYF. The CDR3, as DNA: TGTGCCAGCAGCAGCCTTACAAGGGGGCTCAGCACAGATACGCAGTATTTT.

The chain uses TRBV12-3 or TRBV12-4 and TRBJ1-1, with D maybe TRBD1 (5 bases). Trimming cost V 5 bases and J 1 base, with 26 bases left between them. The CDR3 extends over 19 amino acids. This chain's CDR3 is CASSDPTGGSTIQNTEAFF. The CDR3 DNA is TGTGCCAGCAGTGACCCTACGGGGGGTTCCACCATCCAGAACACTGAAGCTTTCTTT.

In its sample, this clonotype was seen a few times. This chain connects TRBV25-1 to TRBJ2-5; 7 positions match TRBD1. V gave up 8 bases and J gave up 1 base; unmatched junction bases: 10. The CDR3 is made up of 15 amino acids. CDR1 is MGHDK and CDR2 is SYGVNS in the germline V gene. In DNA form, the CDR3 reads TGTGCCAGCGGAGGCAAGGACAGGATCCAAGAGACCCAGTACTTC. As protein: CASGGKDRIQETQYF.

The rearrangement links TRBV5-1 to TRBJ2-1, with 7 bases matching TRBD2. V lost 2 bases and J lost 3; bases outside the gene matches: 5. The CDR3 spans 15 residues. Germline V gene data show CDR1 as SGHRS and CDR2 as YFSETQ. The CDR3 bases are TGCGCCAGCAGCTTTCGCAGCGGGGACTACAATGAGCAGTTCTTC. It yields the protein CASSFRSGDYNEQFF.

This clonotype was observed a few times. The V gene is TRBV4-2, the J gene TRBJ2-3, with D perhaps TRBD1 (6 bases). The CDR3 runs 15 residues. V was trimmed by 4 bases and J by 3 bases, leaving 14 bases between them. CDR1 is LGHNA and CDR2 is YNFKEQ in the germline V gene. CDR3 sequence (DNA): TGTGCCAGCAGCCTACGACAGGATGGGACAGATACGCAGTATTTT. It yields the protein CASSLRQDGTDTQYF.

Only a few counts were recorded for this clonotype. The CDR3: CATSNEGVYTDTQYF. CDR3 in DNA: TGTGCCACCAGCAATGAAGGGGTCTACACAGATACGCAGTATTTT. J is TRBJ2-3 and V is TRBV15, with D perhaps matching TRBD1 (5 bases). The CDR3 runs to 15 residues. Germline loops: CDR1 LNHNV, CDR2 YYDKDF (reference sequence). Trimming took off 4 bases at V and 2 bases at J, with 13 bases between the two ends.

This clonotype has only a few counts. V usage is TRBV4-1 and J usage is TRBJ1-1; D uncertain. This CDR3 has 13 residues. CDR1 is MGHRA, CDR2 YSYEKL, per germline. Trimming shortened V by 1 base and J by 6 bases, and 9 bases separated the two germline ends. The CDR3 here is CASSQVPGSEAFF. CDR3 in DNA: TGCGCCAGCAGCCAAGTCCCGGGTTCTGAAGCTTTCTTT.

This clonotype came up a few times. The chain joins TRBV12-3 or TRBV12-4 to TRBJ1-4; 7 positions match TRBD1. J lost 1 base, V lost 7 bases, and 12 bases had no gene match. CDR3 length: 17 amino acids. The CDR3 DNA sequence: TGTGCCAGCATCCCTCCTCGAGGGACAGAAACTAATGAAAAACTGTTTTTT. Translation gives CASIPPRGTETNEKLFF.

This chain uses TRBV12-3 or TRBV12-4 with TRBJ2-2; 9 nucleotides match TRBD2. V dropped 6 bases and J dropped 4; count of bases not matched to a gene: 9. The CDR3 spans 16 residues. CDR3 sequence reads: CASSYSSGRRTGELFF. Here the CDR3 DNA reads TGTGCCAGCAGCTATTCCAGCGGGAGGCGCACCGGGGAGCTGTTTTTT.

The rearrangement joins TRBV7-2 to TRBJ2-3; 9 bases align to TRBD2. V dropped 5 bases and J dropped 2; count of bases not matched to a gene: 14. The germline gives CDR1 SGHTA, CDR2 FQGNSA. The CDR3 runs to 18 residues. CDR3 nucleotides: TGTGCCAGCAGCCCGAATTCGGTAGCGGGAGCCTCCACAGATACGCAGTATTTT. This encodes CASSPNSVAGASTDTQYF.